This T cell receptor (beta chain) is from a study of blood T cell repertoires in COVID-19. This CDR3 contains 13 residues. The germline V gene encodes CDR1 SGHTS and CDR2 YDEGEE. Trimming shortened V by 4 bases and J by 10 bases, and 17 bases separated the two germline ends. Per the original methods: Amplification of reference gene primers provided the estimated nucleated cell counts. TCRdb keeps only in-frame clones here, not all; method: immunoSEQ multiplex PCR. The D gene and trimming were derived from the DNA, and the V and J assignments and clone size from that table. The sample includes a few hundred thousand clones, approximately 85% of them seen just once.

Sequenced input: peripheral blood. The sequence was collected from a human donor in a cohort sampled during active COVID-19. The chain is built from TRBV5-8 and TRBJ1-1; D may be TRBD1 (5 bases). The CDR3 here is CASSTERGVAAFF. In DNA, the CDR3 is TGTGCCAGCAGCACAGAACGGGGGGTTGCAGCTTTCTTT.